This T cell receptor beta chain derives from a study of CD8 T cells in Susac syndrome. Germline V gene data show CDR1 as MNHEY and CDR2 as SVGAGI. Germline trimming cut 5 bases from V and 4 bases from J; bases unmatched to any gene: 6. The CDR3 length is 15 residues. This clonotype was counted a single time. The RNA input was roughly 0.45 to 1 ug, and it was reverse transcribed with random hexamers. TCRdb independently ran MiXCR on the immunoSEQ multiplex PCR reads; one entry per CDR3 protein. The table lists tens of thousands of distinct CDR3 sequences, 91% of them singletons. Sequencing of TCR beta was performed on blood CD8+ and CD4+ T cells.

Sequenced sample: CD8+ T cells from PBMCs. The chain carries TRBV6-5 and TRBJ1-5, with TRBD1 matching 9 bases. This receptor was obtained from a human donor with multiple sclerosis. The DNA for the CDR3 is TGTGCCAGCAGTATATACAGGGGGCGGAATCAGCCCCAGCATTTT. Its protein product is CASSIYRGRNQPQHF.